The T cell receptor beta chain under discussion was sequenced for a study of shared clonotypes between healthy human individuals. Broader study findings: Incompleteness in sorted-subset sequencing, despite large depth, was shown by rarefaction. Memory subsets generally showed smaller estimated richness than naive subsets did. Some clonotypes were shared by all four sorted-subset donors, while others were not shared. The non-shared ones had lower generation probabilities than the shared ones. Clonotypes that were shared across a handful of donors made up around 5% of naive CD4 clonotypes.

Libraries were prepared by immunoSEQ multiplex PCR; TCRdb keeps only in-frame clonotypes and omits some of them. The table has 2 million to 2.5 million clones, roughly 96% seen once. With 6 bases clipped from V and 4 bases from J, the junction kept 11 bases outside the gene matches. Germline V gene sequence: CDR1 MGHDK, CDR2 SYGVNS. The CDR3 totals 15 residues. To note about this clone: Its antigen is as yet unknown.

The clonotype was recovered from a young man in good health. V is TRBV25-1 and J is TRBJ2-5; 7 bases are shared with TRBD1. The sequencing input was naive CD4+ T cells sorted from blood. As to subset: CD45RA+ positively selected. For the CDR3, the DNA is TGTGCCAGCAGATCACGACAGGGTTACCCAGAGACCCAGTACTTC. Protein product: CASRSRQGYPETQYF.